These T cell receptor beta chains were read from a single sample in a study of response to subunit inactivated influenza vaccine. One entry per CDR3 protein results from TCRdb running MiXCR on the RT-PCR reads. In the table there are just under 550,000 distinct CDR3 sequences, roughly 23% of which are singletons. These same data were also listed under a study on T cells expressing NK-cell markers.

This sample comprised CD4+ T cells sorted from PBMCs, obtained 11 to 12 days after vaccination. These receptors were obtained from a man over 45 who received an inactivated influenza vaccine. The CDR3 runs from the conserved cysteine through the conserved F or W. D genes are given only for firm matches. Size tells how often a clone was seen (once, few, many) or the class of an expanded clone, and some rows leave it out.

clone_size	v_call	j_call	d_call	cdr3_nt	cdr3_aa
few	TRBV5-1	TRBJ2-3	TRBD1	TGCGCCAGCCGTACAGGGGGCGCAACAGATACGCAGTATTTT	CASRTGGATDTQYF
.	TRBV7-2	TRBJ2-3	TRBD2	TGTGCCAGCAGCCCGCTAGCGGGAGGGATAGGGCAGTATTTT	CASSPLAGGIGQYF
.	TRBV6-2/TRBV6-3	TRBJ1-4	.	TGTGCCAGCAGACTCGGACCCCTGGAAACTAATGAAAAACTGTTTTTT	CASRLGPLETNEKLFF
many	TRBV2	TRBJ2-5	.	TGTGCCAGCAGCGGGGTCCCGCAAGAGACCCAGTACTTC	CASSGVPQETQYF
.	TRBV7-2	TRBJ1-4	.	TGTGCCAGCGGTTTCGGTGAAAAACTGTTTTTT	CASGFGEKLFF
few	TRBV29-1	TRBJ2-6	.	TGCAGCGTTGGGGGGGGGGCCTCTGGGGCCAACGTCCTGACTTTC	CSVGGGASGANVLTF
.	TRBV27	TRBJ2-7	.	TGTGCCAGCAGTTTTCGGGCGGGCCCTACCTACGAGCAGTACTTC	CASSFRAGPTYEQYF
.	TRBV27	TRBJ2-3	TRBD2	TGTGCCAGCAGTCCATATCCCACCTGGACTAGCGGGAGGGCCGGTGTAGATACGCAGTATTTT	CASSPYPTWTSGRAGVDTQYF
.	TRBV20-1	TRBJ2-4	TRBD2	TGCAGTGCTACCAAGACTAGCGCGGACATTCAGTACTTC	CSATKTSADIQYF
many	TRBV29-1	TRBJ2-3	.	TGCAGCGGCGGGTCTCCAGATACGCAGTATTTT	CSGGSPDTQYF
.	TRBV28	TRBJ2-3	.	TGTGCCAGCAGTTTGGTGGACGGGTGCCCCACAGATACGCAGTATTTT	CASSLVDGCPTDTQYF
few	TRBV5-6	TRBJ2-7	.	TGTGCCAGCAGCATCCTAGCGATTTCCTACGAGCAGTACTTC	CASSILAISYEQYF
.	TRBV2	TRBJ2-1	TRBD2	TGTGCCAGCAGGGGACTAGCGGGAGGCGAGCAGTTCTTC	CASRGLAGGEQFF
few	TRBV28	TRBJ2-1	.	TGTGCCAGCAGCCTGACTAGGTGGAATGAGCAGTTCTTC	CASSLTRWNEQFF
few	TRBV21-1	TRBJ1-5	.	TGTGCCAGCATAACAAGGGGGAATAGCAATCAGCCCCAGCATTTT	CASITRGNSNQPQHF
few	TRBV6-5	TRBJ1-6	.	TGTGCCAGCAGTTGGGGGGGACGCACGTTCTCACCCCTCCACTTT	CASSWGGRTFSPLHF
many	TRBV3-1	TRBJ2-2	.	TGTGCCAGCAGCCAGCCAAACGGGGAGCTGTTTTTT	CASSQPNGELFF
.	TRBV4-3	TRBJ2-1	.	TGCGCCAGCAGCCAAGATAGGTTGGGTGAGCAGTTCTTC	CASSQDRLGEQFF
few	TRBV20-1	TRBJ1-5	.	TGCAGTGCCGAGGGGGGGCGCGGGTACCAGCCCCAGCATTTT	CSAEGGRGYQPQHF
few	TRBV4-1	TRBJ1-1	.	TGCGCCAGCACCCCCGTTTGGCCCGCGACCACTGAAGCTTTCTTT	CASTPVWPATTEAFF
few	TRBV5-1	TRBJ2-3	TRBD2	TGCGCCAGCAGACCACTAGCGGTCACAGATACGCAGTATTTT	CASRPLAVTDTQYF
many	TRBV7-2	TRBJ1-1	.	TGTGCCAGCAGCTCCCTCGGGGGAGGCACTGAAGCTTTCTTT	CASSSLGGGTEAFF
few	TRBV11-2	TRBJ2-5	TRBD2	TGTGCCAGCAGCCCGCCGGGACTAGCGCGAGAGACCCAGTACTTC	CASSPPGLARETQYF
.	TRBV6-2/TRBV6-3	TRBJ1-4	.	TGTGCCAGCAGTTACGGGAATAATGAAAAACTGTTTTTT	CASSYGNNEKLFF
few	TRBV6-5	TRBJ2-5	.	TGTGCCGCCCACGGGGGTGCGGAGACCCAGTACTTC	CAAHGGAETQYF
few	TRBV3-1	TRBJ2-5	TRBD1	TGTGCCAGCAGCCAGAACAGGGGGGAGACCCAGTACTTC	CASSQNRGETQYF
.	TRBV20-1	TRBJ1-6	TRBD1	TGCAGTGCCCGGGGGGTGCGGACAGGCCCGAATTCACCCCTCCACTTT	CSARGVRTGPNSPLHF
few	TRBV7-6	TRBJ2-7	TRBD2	TGTGCCAGCAGCCCGTTTCGGACTAGCGGGAGGGCCTCCTACGAGCAGTACTTC	CASSPFRTSGRASYEQYF
.	TRBV5-4	TRBJ2-7	TRBD2	TGTGCCAGCAGCTTGGGTGGCGGGAGAGTCTACGAGCAGTACTTC	CASSLGGGRVYEQYF
few	TRBV27	TRBJ2-3	.	TGTGCCACTCGGGCTAGCGGCACAGATACGCAGTATTTT	CATRASGTDTQYF
few	TRBV24-1	TRBJ2-7	TRBD1	TGTGCCACCAGTGATGTAGGGACAGCGAGCGAGCAGTACTTC	CATSDVGTASEQYF
few	TRBV20-1	TRBJ1-1	TRBD1	TGCAGTGCTAGAGTTACCGGCAGGGGGCGTGAAGCTTTCTTT	CSARVTGRGREAFF
few	TRBV29-1	TRBJ2-1	TRBD2	TGCAGCGTTGAAGATTGGACTAGCGGGGGGGCCGATGAGCAGTTCTTC	CSVEDWTSGGADEQFF
few	TRBV4-3	TRBJ2-3	.	TGCGCCAGCAGCCAAGGCCCCGTAAGCACAGATACGCAGTATTTT	CASSQGPVSTDTQYF
.	TRBV7-2	TRBJ1-6	.	TGTGCCAGCACCACAACGGGCAGCCTGGATTCACCCCTCCACTTT	CASTTTGSLDSPLHF
.	TRBV7-2	TRBJ2-4	.	TGTGCCAGCAGTCTGAGCAGGGAAAACATTCAGTACTTC	CASSLSRENIQYF
.	TRBV6-5	TRBJ2-5	TRBD2	TGTGCCAGCAGTTACTTGCGGGGGGAGGTTCGGGAGACCCAGTACTTC	CASSYLRGEVRETQYF
few	TRBV7-2	TRBJ2-1	TRBD2	TGTGCCAGCAGCCGGGTTAGCGGGAGGGGTTACAATGAGCAGTTCTTC	CASSRVSGRGYNEQFF
.	TRBV10-3	TRBJ2-1	TRBD2	TGTGCCATCAGTGAGTCCTTAGCGGGAGGTTTCCCCCGCGACAATGAGCAGTTCTTC	CAISESLAGGFPRDNEQFF
.	TRBV20-1	TRBJ2-7	TRBD1	TGCAGTGCTAGAGATCAGAGACAGGGGGGCTACGAGCAGTACTTC	CSARDQRQGGYEQYF
few	TRBV6-1	TRBJ1-1	.	TGTGCCAGCAGTGGGGGTGTAGACACTGAAGCTTTCTTT	CASSGGVDTEAFF
few	TRBV7-8	TRBJ2-4	.	TGTGCCAGCAGCTCCCCTTTGCGGGGGCCCAAAAACATTCAGTACTTC	CASSSPLRGPKNIQYF
.	TRBV20-1	TRBJ1-1	.	TGCAGTGCTAGAAAGAGCGAACAGAACCTGAACACTGAAGCTTTCTTT	CSARKSEQNLNTEAFF
.	TRBV6-2/TRBV6-3	TRBJ2-1	.	TGTGCCAGCAGTTACTGGGTCAATGAGCAGTTCTTC	CASSYWVNEQFF
.	TRBV20-1	TRBJ2-1	TRBD2	TGCAGTGCTAGAGACCTATCTAGCGGGAGCTCCTACAATGAGCAGTTCTTC	CSARDLSSGSSYNEQFF
many	TRBV6-1	TRBJ1-1	.	TGTGCCAGCAGAACCGGACGGCCACCTATGAACACTGAAGCTTTCTTT	CASRTGRPPMNTEAFF
few	TRBV5-1	TRBJ2-3	.	TGCGCCAGCAGCATCAGGGCTAGCACAGATACGCAGTATTTT	CASSIRASTDTQYF
few	TRBV4-3	TRBJ1-2	.	TGCGCCAGCAGCCAAGAGATGGCGTCTGGGTATGGCTACACCTTC	CASSQEMASGYGYTF
many	TRBV6-2/TRBV6-3	TRBJ2-1	TRBD2	TGTGCCAGCAGTTACCTCACTAGCGGGAGGAAAGATGAGCAGTTCTTC	CASSYLTSGRKDEQFF
.	TRBV11-2	TRBJ2-1	.	TGTGCCAGCAGCCCAAATCCGGCGGAGCCCATCCTTAGCTCCTACAATGAGCAGTTCTTC	CASSPNPAEPILSSYNEQFF
few	TRBV3-1	TRBJ2-1	.	TGTGCCAGCAGCCCGGGGCGGTTCATCTCCTACAATGAGCAGTTCTTC	CASSPGRFISYNEQFF
few	TRBV7-2	TRBJ1-2	.	TGTGCCAGCAGCCAAACCGTAGGGACGGGTGGCTACACCTTC	CASSQTVGTGGYTF
.	TRBV2	TRBJ2-5	TRBD2	TGTGCCAGCAATGTGGGAGGGATTGGGGAGACCCAGTACTTC	CASNVGGIGETQYF